This record concerns one T cell receptor beta chain sequence. These data belong to a study of technical replicates of blood from several donors. Clones were read by immunoSEQ multiplex PCR, and TCRdb kept only the in-frame ones, dropping some. The profile covers about 17,000 clones, with roughly four fifths appearing a single time and roughly 9.1% taken by the ten largest. This CDR3 comprises 14 residues. Trimming pared 4 bases from V and 2 bases from J, leaving 10 bases between. Germline V gene lookup returns CDR1 SGHTA and CDR2 FQGTGA. J is TRBJ2-3 and V is TRBV7-3; weak D call: TRBD2 (5 bases). The source of this sequence is a human donor in good health. Some clones in this sample may be carry-over from other donors' samples. Material: PBMCs. In DNA, the CDR3 is TGTGCCAGCAGCTCCGGACTTCTCACAGATACGCAGTATTTT. Translation gives CASSSGLLTDTQYF. The variable domain in full, with the rest retrieved from reference TRBV7-3 and TRBJ2-3, is GAGVSQTPSNKVTEKGKYVELRCDPISGHTALYWYRQSLGQGPEFLIYFQGTGAADDSGLPNDRFFAVRPEGSVSTLKIQRTERGDSAVYLCASSSGLLTDTQYFGPGTRLTVL.